The rows below give T cell receptor beta chains drawn from one sample of a study of T cells in Graves' hyperthyroidism and ophthalmopathy. TCRdb reprocessed the multiplex PCR reads with MiXCR, giving one entry per CDR3 protein. The sample holds 700,000 to 950,000 distinct CDR3 sequences, 30% to 40% seen once. Sequenced input: blood. Receptors originate from a woman between 35 and 50 years old with Graves' hyperthyroidism. Both conserved end residues are part of each CDR3. D genes are given only for firm matches. The size entry is marked missing in some rows and otherwise reads once, few, many or a size class.

CDR3 | DNA | size | D | J | V
CASRNSRRGTEAFF | TGTGCCAGTAGGAACAGTCGTAGGGGGACTGAAGCTTTCTTT | many | . | TRBJ1-1 | TRBV19
CASTGTGGHQPQHF | TGTGCCAGCACCGGGACAGGGGGCCATCAGCCCCAGCATTTT | once | TRBD1 | TRBJ1-5 | TRBV6-6
CASRLTGTANTEAFF | TGTGCCAGCAGACTGACCGGGACGGCGAACACTGAAGCTTTCTTT | few | . | TRBJ1-1 | TRBV5-8
CASSDPDGGIETQYF | TGCGCCAGCAGTGATCCGGACGGCGGTATAGAGACCCAGTACTTC | many | . | TRBJ2-5 | TRBV10-1
CASQGGGARAFF | TGTGCTAGTCAAGGTGGGGGCGCGCGAGCTTTCTTT | . | . | TRBJ1-1 | TRBV12-5
CASSSDRTTEAFF | TGTGCCAGCAGCTCTGACAGAACGACTGAAGCTTTCTTT | many | . | TRBJ1-1 | TRBV7-9
CASSQDREETQYF | TGTGCCAGCAGTCAGGACAGGGAAGAGACCCAGTACTTC | . | TRBD1 | TRBJ2-5 | TRBV3-1
CASSQTGGGTEAFF | TGTGCCAGCAGCCAGACAGGGGGTGGCACTGAAGCTTTCTTT | many | TRBD1 | TRBJ1-1 | TRBV7-2
CASSPRTSGGAHEQYF | TGTGCCAGCAGCCCACGGACTAGCGGGGGGGCCCACGAGCAGTACTTC | . | TRBD2 | TRBJ2-7 | TRBV5-1
CASSTTPDTEAFF | TGTGCCAGCAGTACGACACCGGACACTGAAGCTTTCTTT | . | . | TRBJ1-1 | TRBV27
CASWGQPYEQYF | TGTGCCAGCTGGGGACAGCCGTACGAGCAGTACTTC | few | TRBD1 | TRBJ2-7 | TRBV2
CASSPWAQDTEAFF | TGTGCCAGCAGCCCCTGGGCCCAGGATACTGAAGCTTTCTTT | few | . | TRBJ1-1 | TRBV5-5
CASSESIGEETQYF | TGCGCCAGCAGTGAGTCGATCGGGGAAGAGACCCAGTACTTC | . | . | TRBJ2-5 | TRBV10-1
CATSRIDRGFPQDTEAFF | TGTGCCACCAGCAGAATCGACAGGGGATTCCCCCAGGACACTGAAGCTTTCTTT | many | TRBD1 | TRBJ1-1 | TRBV15
CASSDQFRVGEETQHF | TGTGCCAGCAGTGATCAGTTCCGGGTGGGAGAAGAGACCCAGCATTTT | . | . | TRBJ1-5 | TRBV6-4
CASSGSSGGTEAFF | TGTGCCAGCAGCGGGAGTAGCGGTGGCACTGAAGCTTTCTTT | few | . | TRBJ1-1 | TRBV7-9
CASGYGQGKAFF | TGTGCTAGTGGTTACGGACAGGGGAAAGCTTTCTTT | . | TRBD1 | TRBJ1-1 | TRBV12-5
CATTWDNLSYEQYF | TGTGCCACCACTTGGGACAACTTATCCTACGAGCAGTACTTC | once | . | TRBJ2-7 | TRBV7-2
CSASIGAGANVLTF | TGCAGTGCTAGTATCGGGGCTGGGGCCAACGTCCTGACTTTC | . | . | TRBJ2-6 | TRBV20-1
CAIRRSQGRNTGELFF | TGTGCCATCCGAAGGAGCCAGGGGAGAAACACCGGGGAGCTGTTTTTT | . | . | TRBJ2-2 | TRBV10-3
CASRQGLPNTGELFF | TGTGCCAGCAGACAAGGACTACCGAACACCGGGGAGCTGTTTTTT | few | . | TRBJ2-2 | TRBV11-2
CASSFTGVNEKLFF | TGTGCCAGCAGCTTTACAGGGGTAAATGAAAAACTGTTTTTT | . | TRBD1 | TRBJ1-4 | TRBV5-6
CASSIVWGDSSNQPQHF | TGTGCCAGTAGTATAGTATGGGGGGACAGTAGCAATCAGCCCCAGCATTTT | few | TRBD1 | TRBJ1-5 | TRBV19
CASSLGAFGNEKLFF | TGTGCCAGCAGCTTAGGAGCTTTCGGGAATGAAAAACTGTTTTTT | few | . | TRBJ1-4 | TRBV11-1
CASSPRGLIYEQYF | TGTGCCAGCAGTCCTCGGGGTCTTATCTACGAGCAGTACTTC | . | . | TRBJ2-7 | TRBV19
CASSPSSGSTDTQYF | TGTGCCAGCAGTCCATCTAGCGGAAGCACAGATACGCAGTATTTT | . | TRBD2 | TRBJ2-3 | TRBV7-9
CASSPTTDSYGYTF | TGTGCCAGCAGCCCGACTACAGACAGCTATGGCTACACCTTC | many | . | TRBJ1-2 | TRBV7-9
CASSFRALGAEAFF | TGTGCCAGCAGTTTTCGGGCATTGGGCGCTGAAGCTTTCTTT | few | . | TRBJ1-1 | TRBV12-3/TRBV12-4
CASSGGGGWETQYF | TGTGCCAGCAGTGGCGGCGGGGGCTGGGAGACCCAGTACTTC | . | . | TRBJ2-5 | TRBV2
CASSLRGDYNQPQHF | TGCGCCAGCAGCTTGAGAGGGGATTACAATCAGCCCCAGCATTTT | . | . | TRBJ1-5 | TRBV5-1
CASRYASGRTSEQYF | TGTGCCAGCAGATACGCTAGCGGGAGAACGAGTGAGCAGTACTTC | few | TRBD2 | TRBJ2-7 | TRBV28
CASSPTSGGSGYEQYF | TGTGCCAGCAGCCCGACTAGCGGGGGGTCGGGCTACGAGCAGTACTTC | few | TRBD2 | TRBJ2-7 | TRBV9
CANSFQGGTEAFF | TGCGCCAACAGCTTCCAGGGAGGCACTGAAGCTTTCTTT | . | . | TRBJ1-1 | TRBV5-1
CAIRTGQSYGYTF | TGTGCCATCAGGACAGGGCAATCCTATGGCTACACCTTC | many | TRBD1 | TRBJ1-2 | TRBV12-3/TRBV12-4
CASSIPSAQTQYF | TGTGCCAGTAGTATACCCTCGGCCCAGACCCAGTACTTC | . | . | TRBJ2-5 | TRBV19
CASSLRGDSNQPQHF | TGCGCCAGCAGCTTGAGAGGGGATAGCAATCAGCCCCAGCATTTT | . | . | TRBJ1-5 | TRBV5-1
CASSIVGPGNTIYF | TGTGCCAGTAGTATAGTAGGACCTGGAAACACCATATATTTT | . | . | TRBJ1-3 | TRBV19
CASSYGADSPLHF | TGTGCCAGCAGTTACGGAGCTGATTCACCCCTCCACTTT | many | . | TRBJ1-6 | TRBV6-5
CATSDPLAGGLDTGELFF | TGTGCCACCAGTGACCCACTAGCGGGGGGGCTGGACACCGGGGAGCTGTTTTTT | few | TRBD2 | TRBJ2-2 | TRBV24-1
CATGTGYYGYTF | TGTGCCACCGGGACAGGGTACTATGGCTACACCTTC | many | TRBD1 | TRBJ1-2 | TRBV6-5
CASSLDPGQGSYEQSF | TGCGCCAGCAGCTTGGACCCAGGACAGGGATCCTACGAGCAGTCCTTC | . | TRBD1 | TRBJ2-7 | TRBV5-1
CASTPGAGTYEQYF | TGTGCCAGCACGCCCGGTGCGGGAACCTACGAGCAGTACTTC | . | . | TRBJ2-7 | TRBV12-3/TRBV12-4
CASSVGGSGYLFYEQYF | TGTGCCAGCAGCGTAGGCGGATCGGGGTATCTCTTCTACGAGCAGTACTTC | many | . | TRBJ2-7 | TRBV9
CASSQDAGSYQETQYF | TGCGCCAGCAGCCAAGATGCGGGGAGCTACCAAGAGACCCAGTACTTC | . | . | TRBJ2-5 | TRBV4-1
CASSQFLASYEQYF | TGCGCCAGCAGCCAATTTCTAGCGTCCTACGAGCAGTACTTC | . | . | TRBJ2-7 | TRBV4-1
CASSVAGGAGNTIYF | TGTGCCAGCAGCGTAGCCGGGGGCGCGGGAAACACCATATATTTT | many | . | TRBJ1-3 | TRBV9
CASSLDQGWSGYTF | TGCGCCAGCAGCTTGGACCAGGGGTGGTCTGGCTACACCTTC | many | . | TRBJ1-2 | TRBV5-1
CASSDSGTATYEQYF | TGTGCCAGCAGCGACAGCGGGACAGCAACCTACGAGCAGTACTTC | . | . | TRBJ2-7 | TRBV9